The 6 T cell receptor beta chains below all came from one sample that was sequenced in a study of T-cell memory formation after mild COVID-19. TCRdb redid the calling of the 5' RACE reads with MiXCR, one entry per CDR3 protein. The data show under 200,000 distinct CDR3 sequences, with around a third seen just once and approximately 12% held by the top ten. The sequenced sample consisted of PBMCs or a T cell subset sorted from them (not recorded which). Receptor source: an adult woman who had mild COVID-19 (a few samples of this study predate the infection). Cell type and time point are not known.

The chain has TRBV29-1 and TRBJ2-1; D is possibly TRBD2 (6 bases). Trimming shortened V by 2 bases and J by 3 bases, and 11 bases separated the two germline ends. This CDR3 is built from 14 residues. Germline-derived CDR1 and CDR2 are SQVTM and ANQGSEA. CDR3 sequence: CSVEIAAHYNEQFF. In DNA form, the CDR3 reads TGCAGCGTTGAAATAGCGGCGCACTACAATGAGCAGTTCTTC.

The rearrangement links TRBV19 to TRBJ2-2; D perhaps matches TRBD1 (6 bases). Trimming shortened V by 4 bases and J by 4 bases, and 19 bases separated the two germline ends. CDR3 size: 17 residues. The germline CDR1 and CDR2 sequences are LNHDA and SQIVND (reference sequence). CDR3 in DNA: TGTGCCAGTAGTACCCGACAGGAATTCACATCCACCGGGGAGCTGTTTTTT. Protein sequence: CASSTRQEFTSTGELFF.

This sequence joins TRBV5-1 and TRBJ1-2, with D possibly being TRBD1 (6 bases). Deletions cut 1 base from V and 6 bases from J, with 16 bases between. Germline V gene lookup returns CDR1 SGHRS and CDR2 YFSETQ. This CDR3 contains 15 residues. The CDR3: CASSLRQEMGDGYTF. The CDR3 region has the DNA TGCGCCAGCAGCTTGAGACAGGAGATGGGGGATGGCTACACCTTC.

This sequence joins TRBV2 and TRBJ2-1; TRBD2 aligns across 15 bases. This CDR3 spans 14 amino acids. The trim removed 7 bases at V and 10 bases at J, leaving 5 bases unmatched. Germline CDR1 is SNHLY and CDR2 is FYNNEI. CDR3 residues: CASKGTSGGREQFF. The CDR3 DNA reads TGTGCCAGCAAGGGGACTAGCGGGGGGCGAGAGCAGTTCTTC.

The chain carries TRBV7-3 and TRBJ2-1, with D perhaps assigned TRBD1 or TRBD2 (5 bases each). This CDR3 region has 13 residues. The germline CDR1 and CDR2 sequences are SGHTA and FQGTGA. Trimming shortened V by 5 bases and J by 6 bases, and 11 bases separated the two germline ends. The CDR3 reads CASSLSGGNEQFF. As DNA, the CDR3 is TGTGCCAGCAGCCTTTCTGGGGGCAATGAGCAGTTCTTC.

The chain employs TRBV29-1 and TRBJ1-2; D not resolved. The V end lost 5 bases, the J end lost 3 bases, and 13 bases lay between the germline ends. Looked up from germline, CDR1 is SQVTM and CDR2 is ANQGSEA. This CDR3 has 13 residues. CDR3 nucleotide sequence: TGCAGCGTTCCCGGCGGGATGGACTATGGCTACACCTTC. It encodes CSVPGGMDYGYTF.